Detailed here is one T cell receptor beta chain. Its specific antigen is unknown. No quality values exist for individual bases; no much larger clone is one base distant. Whole blood was collected in K2EDTA tubes by collaborating institutions according to the institutions' own protocols. For TCRbeta analysis, collaborators shipped samples in one of three forms: frozen whole blood, isolated PBMCs, or DNA extracted from either of those sample types. The germline V gene yields SNHLY for CDR1 and FYNNEI for CDR2. From the cysteine through the phenylalanine, the CDR3 covers 13 amino acids. The CDR3 DNA has 39 bases and is translated from base 1. At the junction V is shortened by 3 bases and J by 2 bases, with 7 bases in between. The data were taken from a study of blood T cell repertoires in COVID-19 (dated by TCRdb to 2020 to 2021). With respect to the entire study: Samples from collaborators originated in the United States, Italy and Spain and spanned both the acute and convalescent phases of COVID-19. Nearly every sample came with metadata listing a de-identified subject ID, COVID-19 status, age in years and sex. The dataset comprised deeply sampled blood TCRbeta repertoires from subjects exposed to, actively infected with, or recovered from COVID-19. Where HLA class I and class II types were available, the types were taken from metadata supplied by the sample provider, not from assay-based typing. The repertoires were released in a freely available public database intended as a resource for research on the immune response to SARS-CoV-2. The prospective study material was composed of cDNA or gDNA derived from T cells, B-cell-depleted T cells, or PBMCs. The samples were drawn from two sources: the first 160 participants of the ongoing ImmuneRACE study, and some 1,300 subjects contributed by 6 global collaborators.

Summary of the overall study and its limitations: The quantity of clinical and demographic metadata differed by source and by participant and was supplied without curation.

The immunoSEQ Assay, a bias-controlled multiplex PCR, was used to amplify TCRbeta CDR3 regions from genomic DNA. In the authors' own workflow: Within the assay, amplification of reference gene primers was used to estimate how many nucleated cells each sample contained. To quantify the absolute abundance of each unique TCRbeta CDR3 rearrangement, sequence reads were collapsed and filtered. For each sample, productive Simpson clonality was calculated as the square root of Simpson's diversity index across productive rearrangements. Held by TCRdb, this immuneACCESS table contains in-frame sequences only and omits some clones. Under half of the omission traces to an unresolved V gene where checked; the cause of the rest is unknown. Clone size and V and J calls were adopted from that table, with D and trimming inferred from the DNA. This sample has approximately 85,000 clones in its table, and roughly 88% of those were observed once. Roughly 1% of the sample comes from the top ten.

Sequencing input: peripheral blood. The V and J genes are TRBV2 and TRBJ1-2, with a tentative D gene TRBD1 over 5 matching bases. The TCR sequence derives from a woman aged 45-60 years in a cohort sampled during active COVID-19. The nucleotide sequence reads as follows: TGTGCCAGCAGTGATCCAGGGAACTATGGCTACACCTTC. Translated, it gives CASSDPGNYGYTF.